This T cell receptor (beta chain) was obtained from a study of shared clonotypes between healthy human individuals. Study information: Per donor, three plates held CD4 naive cells, three held CD4 memory, two held CD8 naive and one held CD8 memory.

Sequencing used immunoSEQ multiplex PCR; TCRdb keeps in-frame clones, though not all of them. Here the sample spans hundreds of thousands of clones, more than 70% being singletons. All of the donors resided in Nashville, Tennessee, and each was a Caucasian adult. On this clone itself: The antigen is undetermined.

Study findings and constraints: A handful of donors showed sharing of approximately 5% of naive CD4 clonotypes.

The CDR3 is 15 residues long. Germline values: CDR1 MNHNS, CDR2 SASEGT. V was trimmed by 1 base and J by 6 bases, leaving 13 bases between them. This chain uses TRBV6-1 with TRBJ1-5; D unresolved. Sequencing was carried out using memory CD4+ T cells sorted from blood. Subset defined: CD45RA-negative fraction. The sequence came from a woman aged 25 to 39 in good health. The CDR3 DNA is TGTGCCAGCAGTGAAGGGCCCCGGGGAGGTCAGCCCCAGCATTTT. Translation gives CASSEGPRGGQPQHF.